These 30 T cell receptor beta chains were all obtained from the same sample, sequenced in a study of neoadjuvant anti-PD-1 for oral cavity cancer (dated by TCRdb to the early 2020s). The sample's time point label, in plain terms: before neoadjuvant nivolumab. The library relied on the immunoSEQ multiplex PCR assay. TCRdb stores this immuneACCESS table with in-frame sequences only. Part of the clones is absent; in the studies checked, under half of the shortfall reflects unresolved V genes, and no reason is known for the rest. The sample table contains roughly 60,000 clones; only one count was recorded for more than 60% of them. Approximately 2.4% of the sample is taken by the ten largest. Sequencing was performed on PBMCs, taken before nivolumab (anti-PD-1) treatment. The source of these receptors is a person between 40 and 85 years old with oral cavity squamous cell carcinoma.

The chain links TRBV10-3 to TRBJ2-1; D may match TRBD1 or TRBD2 (5 bases each). The CDR3 is 13 residues long. V gave up 10 bases and J gave up 6 bases, with 16 bases separating them. In germline, CDR1 is ENHRY, CDR2 SYGVKD. CDR3 amino acids: CANQGPTINEQFF. In DNA form, the CDR3 reads TGTGCCAACCAGGGACCAACAATCAATGAGCAGTTCTTC.

The chain is built from TRBV6-5 and TRBJ1-2; the D gene is possibly TRBD1 (5 bases). This CDR3 has 15 amino acids. Germline loops: CDR1 MNHEY, CDR2 SVGAGI. The ends were cut back, 2 bases at V and 0 bases at J, with 10 bases in the middle. The DNA for the CDR3 is TGTGCCAGCAGTTACGGGGCAGCAGCTAACTATGGCTACACCTTC. Encoded protein: CASSYGAAANYGYTF.

The gene calls are TRBV2 and TRBJ1-4; 7 nucleotides match TRBD1. With 5 bases clipped from V and 7 bases from J, the junction kept 7 bases outside the gene matches. Germline V CDR1 and CDR2: SNHLY, FYNNEI. The CDR3 runs 14 residues. DNA of the CDR3: TGTGCCAGCAGTTTAGACAGGGAGAGTGAAAAACTGTTTTTT. Its translation: CASSLDRESEKLFF.

The chain carries TRBV7-6 and TRBJ2-2; 10 nucleotides line up with TRBD2. Per the germline V gene, CDR1 is SGHVS and CDR2 is FNYEAQ. V lost 0 bases to trimming and J lost 4 bases; unmatched junction nucleotides: 14. This CDR3 is 20 amino acids long. CDR3 residues: CASSLAVAVAGGLGTGELFF. Written as DNA, the CDR3 is TGTGCCAGCAGCTTAGCGGTGGCGGTAGCGGGAGGCCTGGGCACCGGGGAGCTGTTTTTT.

This clone was observed a few times. The chain employs TRBV4-1 and TRBJ1-1; D unclear. The CDR3 extends over 12 amino acids. Germline CDR1 is MGHRA and CDR2 is YSYEKL. The germline V and J ends were trimmed by 5 bases and 3 bases, with 7 bases remaining between them. Written as DNA, the CDR3 is TGCGCCAGCAGCAGTCGGCACACTGAAGCTTTCTTT. Translation: CASSSRHTEAFF.

The chain uses TRBV6-6 and TRBJ1-2; the match to TRBD1 covers 9 bases. The germline CDR1 and CDR2 sequences are MNHNY and SVGAGI (reference sequence). The V and J ends lost 9 bases and 5 bases, in that order; junction bases with no gene match: 13. The CDR3 length is 15 residues. This CDR3 reads CASETGTGILYGYTF. The CDR3 DNA follows: TGTGCCAGTGAGACCGGGACAGGGATTTTGTATGGCTACACCTTC.

The sample holds one count of this clone. The chain joins TRBV6-6 to TRBJ1-2, with D uncertain. The CDR3 covers 14 residues. The germline gives CDR1 MNHNY, CDR2 SVGAGI (reference sequence). Trimming took off 5 bases at V and 10 bases at J, with 20 bases between the two ends. The CDR3 region has the DNA TGTGCCAGCAGTCCAGACCCCTCCAAAAAAGACTACACCTTC. Its protein is CASSPDPSKKDYTF.

This chain connects TRBV6-1 to TRBJ1-1; D gene unclear. V lost 7 bases to trimming and J lost 1 base, with 16 bases between them. This CDR3 is built from 15 residues. Germline V lookup: CDR1 MNHNS, CDR2 SASEGT. CDR3 residues: CASKETFQQNTEAFF. The CDR3 DNA is TGTGCCAGCAAGGAAACTTTCCAGCAGAACACTGAAGCTTTCTTT.

The J gene is TRBJ2-3, the V gene TRBV29-1; no definite D call. Trimming took 3 bases from V and 2 from J, leaving 15 bases between them. Germline assignment: CDR1 SQVTM and CDR2 ANQGSEA. The CDR3 loop spans 15 amino acids. The CDR3 spells CSVDGPNGITDTQYF. For the CDR3, the DNA is TGCAGCGTTGACGGACCCAATGGGATCACAGATACGCAGTATTTT.

V and J are TRBV18 and TRBJ1-5; D possibly corresponds to TRBD1 (5 bases). The CDR3 sequence is 14 residues long. The germline V gene has CDR1 KGHSH and CDR2 LQKENI. Trimming removed 6 bases at V and 6 bases at J, with 15 bases between. As DNA, the CDR3 is TGTGCCAGCTCCGGCAGCGGTCAGGGTCAGCCCCAGCATTTT. It is translated as CASSGSGQGQPQHF.

In the case of this clone: The junction shows a germline mismatch at one end, possibly a read error. The chain couples TRBV7-7 to TRBJ1-1, with D maybe TRBD1 (6 bases). Germline V CDR1 and CDR2: SSHAT, FNYEAQ (reference sequence). There are 15 residues in the CDR3. CDR3 amino acids: CASSPLQGQNTEAFF. The CDR3 nucleotides are TGTGCTAGCAGCCCACTACAGGGCCAGAACACTGAAGCTTTCTTT.

CDR3 residues: CASSPKGEKLFF. The DNA of the CDR3 is TGTGCCAGCAGCCCTAAGGGTGAAAAACTGTTTTTT. J is TRBJ1-4 and V is TRBV14, with no clear D. V was trimmed by 4 bases and J by 7 bases, leaving 7 bases between them. The CDR3 runs to 12 residues. CDR1 is SGHDN and CDR2 is FVKESK in the germline V gene.

The J gene is TRBJ2-3, the V gene TRBV23-1; a weak D match, TRBD2 (6 bases). TRBV23-1 falls under the ORF class, with uncertain function. The CDR3 covers 18 residues. V lost 2 bases, J lost 4 bases, and 22 bases lay in between. The CDR3 DNA follows: TGCGCCAGCAGTCAAACCCCCAAGGAGGGGAACCCCCCAGATACGCAGTATTTT. Translated: CASSQTPKEGNPPDTQYF.

This clone showed up just a few times. This chain links TRBV12-5 with TRBJ2-3; D is unclear. Germline-derived CDR1 and CDR2 are LGHNT and FRNRAP. V gave up 1 base and J gave up 0 bases, with 2 bases separating them. This CDR3 region has 13 residues. The CDR3 DNA sequence: TGTGCTAGTGGTTTGGCTAGCACAGATACGCAGTATTTT. It yields the protein CASGLASTDTQYF.

The chain joins TRBV6-6 to TRBJ2-1; D gene unclear. The CDR3 totals 16 residues. The germline V gene encodes CDR1 MNHNY and CDR2 SVGAGI (reference sequence). V was trimmed by 8 bases and J by 10 bases, leaving 27 bases between them. The CDR3 here is CASFAIPAADENEQFF. DNA for the CDR3: TGTGCCAGCTTTGCGATCCCGGCCGCGGACGAGAACGAGCAGTTCTTC.

This rearrangement joins TRBV9 to TRBJ1-1, with 10 nucleotides matching TRBD1. The germline CDR1 and CDR2 sequences are SGDLS and YYNGEE. The CDR3 loop spans 16 amino acids. V lost 5 bases to trimming and J lost 4 bases; unmatched junction nucleotides: 11. The CDR3 is CASRSRPGQGSTEAFF. The CDR3 DNA reads TGTGCCAGCAGGTCCAGACCGGGACAGGGGAGCACTGAAGCTTTCTTT.

As concerns this clone: Other DNA sequences from this sample encode an identical CDR3 as well. This chain links TRBV29-1 with TRBJ1-1; D not certain. Trimming pared 4 bases from V and 3 bases from J, leaving 3 bases between. CDR3 size: 10 residues. Germline V gives CDR1 SQVTM, CDR2 ANQGSEA. CDR3 bases: TGCAGCGTTGTGTACACTGAAGCTTTCTTT. It specifies CSVVYTEAFF.

The J gene is TRBJ2-2, the V gene TRBV5-5; D not certain. The CDR3 totals 14 residues. With 0 bases removed from V and 2 bases from J, the gap between germline ends came to 5 bases. In germline, CDR1 is SGHKS, CDR2 YYEKEE (reference sequence). Here the CDR3 DNA reads TGTGCCAGCAGCTTGGGGGGAAACACCGGGGAGCTGTTTTTT. Translation gives CASSLGGNTGELFF. The complete variable domain, with remaining parts taken from reference TRBV5-5 and TRBJ2-2, reads DAGVTQSPTHLIKTRGQQVTLRCSPISGHKSVSWYQQVLGQGPQFIFQYYEKEERGRGNFPDRFSARQFPNYSSELNVNALLLGDSALYLCASSLGGNTGELFFGEGSRLTVL.

DNA of the CDR3: TGTGCCAGCAAGGGGGGGGTGGTAGAGACCCAGTACTTC. The encoded protein is CASKGGVVETQYF. The chain recombines TRBV2 with TRBJ2-5; possible D gene TRBD2, 7 bases. Germline CDR1 SNHLY, CDR2 FYNNEI. The ends were cut back, 7 bases at V and 4 bases at J, with 13 bases in the middle. The CDR3 is made up of 13 amino acids.

The V and J genes are TRBV18 and TRBJ1-6; 8 bases line up with TRBD1. The CDR3 extends over 16 amino acids. The germline gives CDR1 KGHSH, CDR2 LQKENI. J was trimmed by 5 bases and V by 4 bases; bases with no gene match: 7. The CDR3 loop is CASSRGQGFNNSPLHF. In DNA, the CDR3 is TGTGCCAGCTCACGCGGACAGGGCTTCAATAATTCACCCCTCCACTTT.

In DNA, the CDR3 is TGTGCCAGCATTACGGAGGTAGGGGTGAACACTGAAGCTTTCTTT. Its protein product is CASITEVGVNTEAFF. The chain joins TRBV7-9 to TRBJ1-1; D may be TRBD1 (5 bases). V lost 7 bases to trimming and J lost 0 bases, with 15 bases between them. The CDR3 is 15 amino acids. Looked up from germline, CDR1 is SEHNR and CDR2 is FQNEAQ (reference sequence).

The CDR3 DNA reads as TGTGCCATCCTTACAGGGGAAGGGCAGTACTTC. Protein: CAILTGEGQYF. The chain combines TRBV2 with TRBJ2-7; 7 nucleotides agree with TRBD1. J lost 9 bases, V lost 10 bases, and 9 bases had no gene match. CDR3 length equals 11 residues. Germline V lookup: CDR1 SNHLY, CDR2 FYNNEI.

This chain links TRBV9 with TRBJ2-5; D may be TRBD2 (5 bases). Germline CDR1 reads SGDLS; CDR2 reads YYNGEE. This CDR3 contains 13 residues. Trimming pared 1 base from V and 2 bases from J, leaving 6 bases between. In DNA form, the CDR3 reads TGTGCCAGCAGCGTAACGGGGCAAGAGACCCAGTACTTC. Translating it yields CASSVTGQETQYF. The full variable domain, in which reference TRBV9 and TRBJ2-5 provide the parts outside the CDR3, is DSGVTQTPKHLITATGQRVTLRCSPRSGDLSVYWYQQSLDQGLQFLIQYYNGEERAKGNILERFSAQQFPDLHSELNLSSLELGDSALYFCASSVTGQETQYFGPGTRLLVL.

This chain uses TRBV7-5 with TRBJ1-2; the table's D call of TRBD1 was not tested on the DNA. TRBV7-5 is a pseudogene segment. The CDR3 sequence is 16 residues long. CDR3 coding DNA: TGTGCCAGAAGCTTTTTTCCGGGACAGGGTTTGTTGGGCTACACCTTC. Amino acids: CARSFFPGQGLLGYTF.

This chain links TRBV30 with TRBJ2-1, with 12 bases matching TRBD2. V shed 1 base, J shed 10 bases, and the junction held 5 bases outside the gene matches. Germline V gene lookup returns CDR1 GTSNPN and CDR2 SVGIG (reference sequence). The CDR3 has 14 amino acids. The CDR3 DNA reads as TGTGCCTGGAGTGCGATGACTAGCGGGAGAGAGCAGTTCTTC. Encoded protein: CAWSAMTSGREQFF. Full variable domain (missing parts from reference TRBV30 and TRBJ2-1): SQTIHQWPATLVQPVGSPLSLECTVEGTSNPNLYWYRQAAGRGLQLLFYSVGIGQISSEVPQNLSASRPQDRQFILSSKKLLLSDSGFYLCAWSAMTSGREQFFGPGTRLTVL.

The V and J genes are TRBV19 and TRBJ2-1; 9 bases match TRBD2. J was trimmed by 9 bases and V by 11 bases; bases with no gene match: 11. The length of the CDR3 is 13 residues. Germline values: CDR1 LNHDA, CDR2 SQIVND (reference sequence). The CDR3 loop reads CAGGAGGTSEQFF. The CDR3 coding sequence is TGTGCCGGAGGAGCGGGAGGTACGAGTGAGCAGTTCTTC.

The rearrangement uses TRBV10-1 and TRBJ1-1, with a possible D match to TRBD1 (5 bases). Germline V gene lookup returns CDR1 WNHNN and CDR2 SYGVQD (reference sequence). Deletions cut 5 bases from V and 4 bases from J, with 11 bases between. This CDR3 comprises 13 residues. CDR3 bases: TGCGCCAGCAGTCCGGCGGGGCGCACTGAAGCTTTCTTT. Translated: CASSPAGRTEAFF.

The V gene is TRBV25-1, the J gene TRBJ2-6; 8 bases align to TRBD1. From germline, CDR1 is MGHDK and CDR2 SYGVNS. V shed 3 bases and J 0 bases; nucleotides not matched to a gene: 4. This CDR3 has 17 amino acids. This chain's CDR3 is CASSEGQVLSGANVLTF. The DNA of the CDR3 is TGTGCCAGCAGTGAGGGACAGGTCCTCTCTGGGGCCAACGTCCTGACTTTC.

This clone was seen once. The chain carries TRBV4-1 and TRBJ1-1; D perhaps matches TRBD1 (5 bases). V lost 1 base, J lost 1 base, and 10 bases lay in between. CDR3 length: 15 amino acids. Germline V gene data show CDR1 as MGHRA and CDR2 as YSYEKL. The CDR3 sequence is CASSQVGTANTEAFF. For the CDR3, the DNA is TGCGCCAGCAGCCAAGTAGGGACCGCGAACACTGAAGCTTTCTTT.

The chain is built from TRBV6-6 and TRBJ1-1; no clear D gene. The CDR3 has 13 amino acids. Germline V CDR1 and CDR2: MNHNY, SVGAGI (reference sequence). Trimming cost V 2 bases and J 5 bases, with 9 bases left between them. The CDR3 DNA sequence: TGTGCCAGCAGTTACAGAGAGAGGACTGAAGCTTTCTTT. It is translated as CASSYRERTEAFF.